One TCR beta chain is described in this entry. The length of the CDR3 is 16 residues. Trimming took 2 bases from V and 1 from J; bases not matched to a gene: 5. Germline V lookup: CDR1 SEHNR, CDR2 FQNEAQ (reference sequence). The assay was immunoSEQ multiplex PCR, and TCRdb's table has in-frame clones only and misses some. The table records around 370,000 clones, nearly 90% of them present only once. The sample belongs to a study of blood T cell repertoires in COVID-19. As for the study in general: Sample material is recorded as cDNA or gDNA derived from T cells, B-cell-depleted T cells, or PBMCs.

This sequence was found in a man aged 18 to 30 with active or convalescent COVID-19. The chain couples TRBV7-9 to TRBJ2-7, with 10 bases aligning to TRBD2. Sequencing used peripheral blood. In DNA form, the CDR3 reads TGTGCCAGCAGCTTAATTCGGACTAGCGGTTCCTACGAGCAGTACTTC. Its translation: CASSLIRTSGSYEQYF.